This T cell receptor beta chain was identified during a study of T-cell reconstitution after alpha-beta-depleted transplantation in children. Broader study findings: T cells produced anew were the main source of T-cell counts and diversity one year after transplant. Several hundred expanded graft clones reportedly were the source of alpha-beta T cells about two months after transplant. The high TCRbeta diversity at day 60 in some patients came from surviving recipient T cells and thymic progenitors.

V shed 2 bases and J shed 3 bases, with 8 bases lying between them. CDR1 is SGHTA and CDR2 is FQGNSA in the germline V gene. CDR3 length: 15 residues. Unique molecular identifiers tagged the TCRbeta library. TCRdb processed the PCR reads anew with MiXCR; each CDR3 protein has one entry. The sample has 330,000 or so distinct CDR3 sequences, less than 9.5% seen once; the top ten hold approximately 9.1%. This clonotype was seen at least ten times. Its specificity is unknown. Sequenced here: peripheral blood, sampled 360 days after TCRalphabeta/CD19-depleted stem cell transplant. The source of this sequence is a female patient aged 2-15 years who had a stem cell transplant for Fanconi anemia, so the T cells may come from the graft donor. The V and J genes are TRBV7-2 and TRBJ1-6; unclear D gene. CDR3 sequence: CASSLTPGYNSPLHF. The CDR3 DNA reads TGTGCCAGCAGCTTAACGCCCGGCTATAATTCACCCCTCCACTTT.